This T cell receptor (beta chain) was found in a study of T-cell memory formation after mild COVID-19. At the level of the study: The two donors had largely donor-specific TCR clusters.

Study-wide results and limits: Later expanders leaned CD4+, whereas day 15 to 85 contracting clones were balanced CD4/CD8. Clonal second-wave expansions that peaked on day 37 had unconfirmed SARS-CoV-2 specificity.

This CDR3 has 15 amino acids. V was clipped by 7 bases and J by 9 bases; unmatched bases: 9. Germline V gene sequence: CDR1 LNHDA, CDR2 SQIVND (reference sequence). This clonotype came up a few times. Its antigen is not identified. TCR alpha and TCR beta cDNA libraries carrying sample barcodes and UMIs came from 5'RACE with constant-segment primers. MiXCR, applied by TCRdb to the 5' RACE reads, yields one record per CDR3 protein. The table shows a few hundred thousand distinct CDR3 sequences, with approximately 15% occurring only once. The sample comprised PBMCs or a T cell subset sorted from them (not recorded which). The J gene is TRBJ2-1, the V gene TRBV19; TRBD2 agrees at 13 bases. The origin of this receptor is a man aged 18 to 29 who had mild COVID-19 (a few samples of this study predate the infection). Cell type and time point are not known. Written as DNA, the CDR3 is TGTGCCAGTACCATCACTAGCGGGGGGGCCTTTGAGCAGTTCTTC. Its protein product is CASTITSGGAFEQFF.